Below, 30 T cell receptor beta chains from the same sample are listed, as sequenced in a study of control samples from healthy donors and cancer patients (dated by TCRdb to the early 2020s). Library method: the immunoSEQ multiplex PCR assay. TCRdb obtained this table from immuneACCESS and retained in-frame rearrangements with V and J assigned. These tables miss some clones; where compared with another copy, unresolved V genes account for less than half of the shortfall, and the remainder is unexplained. This sample has roughly 170,000 clones in its table, and roughly 95% of those were observed once. The ten largest clones represent roughly 4.3% of the sample. Specimen: blood. The receptors were gathered from an older woman in good health.

This clone was observed once. The rearrangement uses TRBV11-2 and TRBJ2-3, with D possibly being TRBD2 (5 bases). CDR3 size: 20 residues. Germline loops: CDR1 SGHAT, CDR2 FQNNGV. The V and J ends lost 0 bases and 4 bases respectively, with 26 bases between them. CDR3 region: CASSLDLYLAEIYPADTQYF. CDR3 DNA: TGTGCCAGCAGCTTAGACCTCTACCTAGCCGAAATCTATCCTGCAGATACGCAGTATTTT. The full variable domain, its missing parts supplied by reference TRBV11-2 and TRBJ2-3, is EAGVAQSPRYKIIEKRQSVAFWCNPISGHATLYWYQQILGQGPKLLIQFQNNGVVDDSQLPKDRFSAERLKGVDSTLKIQPAKLEDSAVYLCASSLDLYLAEIYPADTQYFGPGTRLTVL.

The chain has TRBV19 and TRBJ2-1, with 8 bases matching TRBD2. The CDR3 sequence is 18 residues long. CDR1 is LNHDA and CDR2 is SQIVND in the germline V gene (reference sequence). V was clipped by 3 bases and J by 2 bases; unmatched bases: 12. CDR3 in amino acids: CASSMGVPAGDTYNEQFF. CDR3 DNA sequence: TGTGCCAGTAGTATGGGGGTCCCAGCGGGGGACACCTACAATGAGCAGTTCTTC.

V is TRBV9 and J is TRBJ2-5; TRBD2 matches 8 bases. Germline loops: CDR1 SGDLS, CDR2 YYNGEE. The J segment lost 5 bases and the V segment lost 1 base, leaving 16 bases of the junction unmatched. This CDR3 region has 18 residues. The CDR3 bases are TGTGCCAGCAGCGTAAGGCTGGGTTCGGGGGGGTTCTCTGAGACCCAGTACTTC. Its protein is CASSVRLGSGGFSETQYF.

The chain couples TRBV7-2 to TRBJ1-1, with D unresolved. Germline lookup yields CDR1 SGHTA and CDR2 FQGNSA. Trimming left V 2 bases short and J 5 bases short, with 15 bases between. The CDR3 consists of 15 residues. Here the CDR3 reads CASSLTAAVWTEAFF. The CDR3 DNA sequence: TGTGCCAGCAGCTTAACGGCGGCAGTATGGACTGAAGCTTTCTTT. The complete variable domain, with remaining parts taken from reference TRBV7-2 and TRBJ1-1, reads GAGVSQSPSNKVTEKGKDVELRCDPISGHTALYWYRQSLGQGLEFLIYFQGNSAPDKSGLPSDRFSAERTGGSVSTLTIQRTQQEDSAVYLCASSLTAAVWTEAFFGQGTRLTVV.

The rearrangement uses TRBV7-3 and TRBJ2-1; TRBD2 matches at 11 bases. V dropped 6 bases and J dropped 10; count of bases not matched to a gene: 11. The CDR3 length is 15 residues. The germline CDR1 and CDR2 sequences are SGHTA and FQGTGA. Here the CDR3 reads CASSLSGGAEWEQFF. In DNA form, the CDR3 reads TGTGCCAGCAGTCTTAGCGGGGGGGCTGAGTGGGAGCAGTTCTTC.

The rearrangement uses TRBV3-1 (or the pseudogene TRBV3-2) and TRBJ2-7, with a tentative D call TRBD1 (5 bases). Germline CDR1 and CDR2: LGHDT and YNNKEL (reference sequence). Trimming pared 4 bases from V and 3 bases from J, leaving 16 bases between. The CDR3 extends over 15 amino acids. The CDR3 sequence is CASSRQGSTNYEQYF. The DNA of the CDR3 is TGTGCCAGCAGCCGGCAGGGATCCACGAACTACGAGCAGTACTTC.

The V and J genes are TRBV5-1 and TRBJ1-4; a weak D match, TRBD1 (6 bases). V lost 3 bases, J lost 5 bases, and 11 bases lay in between. CDR3 size: 14 residues. The V gene's germline CDR1 is SGHRS and CDR2 YFSETQ. CDR3 coding DNA: TGCGCCAGCAGCTCGGACAGTTTAAATGAAAAACTGTTTTTT. Translation: CASSSDSLNEKLFF. Combining the CDR3 with reference TRBV5-1 and TRBJ1-4 gives the whole variable domain KAGVTQTPRYLIKTRGQQVTLSCSPISGHRSVSWYQQTPGQGLQFLFEYFSETQRNKGNFPGRFSGRQFSNSRSEMNVSTLELGDSALYLCASSSDSLNEKLFFGSGTQLSVL.

J is TRBJ2-2 and V is TRBV3-1 (or the pseudogene TRBV3-2); 14 bases map to TRBD2. CDR3 size: 18 residues. Germline V gene sequence: CDR1 LGHDT, CDR2 YNNKEL (reference sequence). J was trimmed by 1 base and V by 1 base; bases with no gene match: 2. The CDR3 DNA sequence: TGTGCCAGCAGCCAAGCCGGGACTAGCGGGGGGAACACCGGGGAGCTGTTTTTT. Encoded protein: CASSQAGTSGGNTGELFF.

This clone came up once. The V call is TRBV7-6, the J call TRBJ1-1, with D perhaps matching TRBD1 (5 bases). V was pared by 5 bases and J by 1 base, with 5 bases between. Germline loops: CDR1 SGHVS, CDR2 FNYEAQ. This CDR3 contains 12 residues. Written as DNA, the CDR3 is TGTGCCAGCAGCGGGGGGAACACTGAAGCTTTCTTT. This encodes CASSGGNTEAFF. Supplemented by reference TRBV7-6 and TRBJ1-1, the full variable domain reads GAGVSQSPRYKVTKRGQDVALRCDPISGHVSLYWYRQALGQGPEFLTYFNYEAQQDKSGLPNDRFSAERPEGSISTLTIQRTEQRDSAMYRCASSGGNTEAFFGQGTRLTVV.

The chain joins TRBV5-1 to TRBJ1-2, with a weak D call TRBD1 (6 bases). The V gene's germline CDR1 is SGHRS and CDR2 YFSETQ. The CDR3 is made up of 14 amino acids. The V end lost 4 bases, the J end lost 8 bases, and 18 bases lay between the germline ends. The CDR3 reads CASSAATWQGGYTF. The CDR3 DNA follows: TGCGCCAGCAGCGCCGCCACCTGGCAGGGGGGCTACACCTTC.

The V gene is TRBV14, the J gene TRBJ1-1; D gene uncertain. Between the trimmed V and J ends, which lost 5 bases and 3 bases, there was a span of 10 bases. Germline lookup yields CDR1 SGHDN and CDR2 FVKESK. The CDR3 is made up of 13 amino acids. CDR3 coding DNA: TGTGCCAGCAGCGTCAGGATCGACACTGAAGCTTTCTTT. Its protein product is CASSVRIDTEAFF.

V and J are TRBV5-6 and TRBJ2-1; 9 bases line up with TRBD1. The ends lost 3 bases at V and 8 bases at J; junction bases unmatched: 12. CDR3 length equals 16 residues. Germline CDR1 reads SGHDT; CDR2 reads YYEEEE. CDR3 amino acids: CASSSAGTGWVDEQFF. The CDR3 coding sequence is TGTGCCAGCAGCTCCGCCGGGACAGGGTGGGTTGATGAGCAGTTCTTC. The variable domain in full, with the rest retrieved from reference TRBV5-6 and TRBJ2-1, is DAGVTQSPTHLIKTRGQQVTLRCSPKSGHDTVSWYQQALGQGPQFIFQYYEEEERQRGNFPDRFSGHQFPNYSSELNVNALLLGDSALYLCASSSAGTGWVDEQFFGPGTRLTVL.

Judged by abundance, this clone is medium-sized (0.01 to 0.1%). The genes are TRBV6-2 or TRBV6-3 and TRBJ2-5, with D unclear. Deletions cut 2 bases from V and 5 bases from J, with 6 bases between. Germline loops: CDR1 MNHEY, CDR2 SVGEGT. The CDR3 has 12 residues. In DNA form, the CDR3 reads TGTGCCAGCAGTTACATGGGGGAGACCCAGTACTTC. It codes for CASSYMGETQYF.

The V and J genes are TRBV5-1 and TRBJ1-5; 7 bases line up with TRBD1. The CDR3 runs 15 residues. Germline CDR1 SGHRS, CDR2 YFSETQ. V trimming: 1 base; J trimming: 1 base; junction bases outside the gene matches: 2. This CDR3 reads CASSLTGVSNQPQHF. The CDR3 DNA reads TGCGCCAGCAGCTTGACAGGGGTAAGCAATCAGCCCCAGCATTTT.

The chain joins TRBV19 to TRBJ1-2, with D unclear. V gave up 2 bases and J gave up 2 bases, with 9 bases separating them. Germline lookup yields CDR1 LNHDA and CDR2 SQIVND (reference sequence). The CDR3 totals 14 residues. The CDR3, as DNA: TGTGCCAGTAGTATACCCCCGGAAAACTATGGCTACACCTTC. This encodes CASSIPPENYGYTF. Full variable domain (rest looked up from reference TRBV19 and TRBJ1-2): DGGITQSPKYLFRKEGQNVTLSCEQNLNHDAMYWYRQDPGQGLRLIYYSQIVNDFQKGDIAEGYSVSREKKESFPLTVTSAQKNPTAFYLCASSIPPENYGYTFGSGTRLTVV.

The V and J genes are TRBV28 and TRBJ1-2; perhaps TRBD1 as D (5 bases). This CDR3 is 17 amino acids long. The germline V and J ends were trimmed by 5 bases and 0 bases, with 19 bases remaining between them. Germline lookup yields CDR1 MDHEN and CDR2 SYDVKM. This chain's CDR3 is CASSPLAGWASNYGYTF. The CDR3 DNA follows: TGTGCCAGCAGTCCGCTAGCAGGGTGGGCTTCTAACTATGGCTACACCTTC.

This clone was recorded once. This chain's CDR3 is CAISGPTSGGARRFQETQYF. The CDR3, as DNA: TGTGCCATCAGTGGCCCGACTAGCGGGGGAGCCCGTAGATTCCAAGAGACCCAGTACTTC. V and J are TRBV10-3 and TRBJ2-5, with 12 bases that match TRBD2. The germline V gene encodes CDR1 ENHRY and CDR2 SYGVKD. This CDR3 is built from 20 residues. The V segment lost 4 bases and the J segment 1 base; nucleotides outside the gene matches: 16.

The V call is TRBV19, the J call TRBJ2-3; D is possibly TRBD2 (6 bases). There are 17 residues in the CDR3. Germline assignment: CDR1 LNHDA and CDR2 SQIVND (reference sequence). Between the trimmed V and J ends, which lost 3 bases and 5 bases, there was a span of 21 bases. The CDR3 protein is CASSIVVGVRRGDTQYF. The CDR3, as DNA: TGTGCCAGTAGTATCGTAGTGGGGGTTCGGCGGGGAGATACGCAGTATTTT. Using reference TRBV19 and TRBJ2-3 for the parts outside the CDR3, the full variable domain is DGGITQSPKYLFRKEGQNVTLSCEQNLNHDAMYWYRQDPGQGLRLIYYSQIVNDFQKGDIAEGYSVSREKKESFPLTVTSAQKNPTAFYLCASSIVVGVRRGDTQYFGPGTRLTVL.

Only one count was recorded for this clone. The rearrangement uses TRBV7-9 and TRBJ2-3; D might be TRBD1 or TRBD2, each matching 6 bases. Trimming removed 8 bases at V and 4 bases at J, with 19 bases between. This CDR3 is built from 15 residues. CDR1 and CDR2 (germline): SEHNR, FQNEAQ (reference sequence). The CDR3 protein is CASAPFGGSADTQYF. The CDR3 DNA reads TGTGCCAGCGCCCCCTTCGGGGGCAGCGCAGATACGCAGTATTTT.

CDR3 region: CASSHKGSNEKLFF. CDR3 coding DNA: TGTGCCAGCAGCCACAAAGGATCTAATGAAAAACTGTTTTTT. V and J are TRBV3-1 (or the pseudogene TRBV3-2) and TRBJ1-4, with D uncertain. V dropped 3 bases and J dropped 3 bases, with 8 bases sitting between them. Germline CDR1 is LGHDT and CDR2 is YNNKEL (reference sequence). This CDR3 region has 14 residues.

The rearrangement links TRBV6-6 to TRBJ2-3, with D possibly called TRBD1 or TRBD2 (5 bases each). Per germline, CDR1 MNHNY and CDR2 SVGAGI (reference sequence). The CDR3 extends over 15 amino acids. V lost 8 bases to trimming and J lost 2 bases, with 17 bases between them. The CDR3 DNA sequence: TGTGCCAGCGAACGTTTTGGGGGATACACAGATACGCAGTATTTT. It translates to CASERFGGYTDTQYF.

This clone occurred once. V gene TRBV4-1 combines with J gene TRBJ2-7; 7 bases are a match to TRBD1. The CDR3 loop spans 14 amino acids. The ends lost 1 base at V and 3 bases at J; junction bases unmatched: 3. Per germline, CDR1 MGHRA and CDR2 YSYEKL. This CDR3 is CASSQVSGGYEQYF. The CDR3 nucleotides are TGCGCCAGCAGCCAAGTCTCAGGGGGCTACGAGCAGTACTTC.

The rearrangement joins TRBV29-1 to TRBJ1-1; D is perhaps TRBD1 (5 bases). CDR3 length: 14 residues. In germline, CDR1 is SQVTM, CDR2 ANQGSEA. V lost 4 bases, J lost 6 bases, and 18 bases lay in between. The CDR3 loop is CSVGIQGALAEAFF. DNA for the CDR3: TGCAGCGTTGGGATCCAGGGAGCACTCGCTGAAGCTTTCTTT.

This rearrangement joins TRBV6-1 to TRBJ1-5; a possible D gene is TRBD1 (6 bases). Trimming took off 4 bases at V and 0 bases at J, with 13 bases between the two ends. CDR3 length: 16 amino acids. Germline-derived CDR1 and CDR2 are MNHNS and SASEGT. The CDR3 region is CASSGTVTYSNQPQHF. The CDR3 nucleotides are TGTGCCAGCAGTGGGACAGTGACTTATAGCAATCAGCCCCAGCATTTT.

The V call is TRBV10-3, the J call TRBJ1-2; D unclear. The V and J ends lost 4 bases and 4 bases respectively, with 7 bases between them. The CDR3 has 12 residues. The germline V gene encodes CDR1 ENHRY and CDR2 SYGVKD. For the CDR3, the DNA is TGTGCCATCAGTGGGACCTCCTATGGCTACACCTTC. It codes for CAISGTSYGYTF.

This clone appeared once. This chain uses TRBV29-1 with TRBJ1-2, with D perhaps matching TRBD1 (5 bases). The CDR3 has 14 amino acids. CDR1 SQVTM and CDR2 ANQGSEA come from the germline V gene. Trimming cost V 6 bases and J 2 bases, with 16 bases left between them. The CDR3 here is CSVNRDGGNYGYTF. Here the CDR3 DNA reads TGCAGCGTCAACCGGGACGGAGGGAACTATGGCTACACCTTC. Full variable domain (rest looked up from reference TRBV29-1 and TRBJ1-2): SAVISQKPSRDICQRGTSLTIQCQVDSQVTMMFWYRQQPGQSLTLIATANQGSEATYESGFVIDKFPISRPNLTFSTLTVSNMSPEDSSIYLCSVNRDGGNYGYTFGSGTRLTVV.

The rearrangement joins TRBV6-2 or TRBV6-3 to TRBJ2-3, with D possibly matching TRBD2 (7 bases). The V end was cut by 3 bases, the J end by 0 bases, with 10 bases between. The germline V gene encodes CDR1 MNHEY and CDR2 SVGEGT. The CDR3 is 15 amino acids. CDR3 region: CASSYEGGSTDTQYF. The CDR3 nucleotides read TGTGCCAGCAGTTATGAGGGGGGGAGCACAGATACGCAGTATTTT.

V gene TRBV5-6 combines with J gene TRBJ1-1, with unresolved D. The CDR3 is 15 amino acids. Germline V gene sequence: CDR1 SGHDT, CDR2 YYEEEE. Trimming took off 0 bases at V and 4 bases at J, with 13 bases between the two ends. CDR3 region: CASSLVAEWSTEAFF. DNA for the CDR3: TGTGCCAGCAGCTTGGTAGCGGAATGGAGCACTGAAGCTTTCTTT.

The CDR3 spells CASSAPPQNTEAFF. The CDR3 DNA reads as TGTGCCAGCAGCGCGCCCCCCCAAAACACTGAAGCTTTCTTT. The chain employs TRBV7-9 and TRBJ1-1; D is unresolved. In germline, CDR1 is SEHNR, CDR2 FQNEAQ (reference sequence). V was shortened by 5 bases and J by 2 bases, with 12 bases between the two germline ends. The CDR3 loop spans 14 amino acids.

The J gene is TRBJ2-5, the V gene TRBV7-9, with 10 bases that match TRBD1. CDR3 length equals 14 residues. With 10 bases clipped from V and 4 bases from J, the junction kept 9 bases outside the gene matches. Germline V gene sequence: CDR1 SEHNR, CDR2 FQNEAQ (reference sequence). The CDR3 region has the DNA TGTGCCACCAGGGGGACAGGGGAGGCAGAGACCCAGTACTTC. Translated, it gives CATRGTGEAETQYF.